This TCR beta chain was recovered during a study of T cells in narcolepsy. Study summary: Healthy controls were enrolled alongside patients with narcolepsy type 1 or type 2.

General study findings and limits: Healthy controls reportedly lacked the autoreactive clonotypes serially found in patients' blood. Same-patient CSF and blood CD4+ T cell clonotypes included HCRT-specific and TRIB2-specific autoreactive ones. Some memory CD4+ repertoires had no autoreactive clone sequences.

The data were produced by immunoSEQ multiplex PCR, yet TCRdb's version contains in-frame clones alone and is incomplete. The repertoire holds roughly 30,000 clones, with approximately 79% as singletons. About this clone: The antigen remains undetermined.

Sequencing input: memory (CD45RA-) CD4+ T cells from blood. This clonotype originated in a human donor in good health.

CDR3 region: CAIAQPGTVAYEQYF. In DNA form, the CDR3 reads TGTGCCATCGCTCAGCCCGGGACAGTAGCCTACGAGCAGTACTTC. The rearrangement joins TRBV10-3 to TRBJ2-5; TRBD1 matches 7 bases. The DNA end favors TRBJ2-7, so the J call may be wrong. CDR1 ENHRY and CDR2 SYGVKD come from the germline V gene. The CDR3 extends over 15 amino acids.